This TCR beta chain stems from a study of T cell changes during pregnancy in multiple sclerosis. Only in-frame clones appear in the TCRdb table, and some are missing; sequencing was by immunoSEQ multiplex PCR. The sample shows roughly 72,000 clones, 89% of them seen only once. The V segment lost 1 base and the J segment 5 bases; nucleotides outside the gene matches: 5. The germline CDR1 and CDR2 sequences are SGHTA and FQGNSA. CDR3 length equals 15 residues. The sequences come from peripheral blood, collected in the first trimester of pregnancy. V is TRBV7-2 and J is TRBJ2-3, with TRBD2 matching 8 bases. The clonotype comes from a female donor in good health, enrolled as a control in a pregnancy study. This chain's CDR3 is CASSLGLGRGDTQYF. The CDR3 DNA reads TGTGCCAGCAGCTTAGGTCTCGGGAGGGGAGATACGCAGTATTTT.